This TCR beta chain was captured by sequencing in a study of blood T cell repertoires in COVID-19 (dated by TCRdb to the early 2020s). Looking at the study overall: The collaborator samples originated in the United States, Italy and Spain and spanned the acute and convalescent phases of COVID-19. The material from the prospective study consisted of cDNA or gDNA derived from T cells, B-cell-depleted T cells, or PBMCs. Subjects who had been exposed to COVID-19, were actively infected with it, or had recovered from it provided the deeply sampled blood TCRbeta repertoires that made up the dataset. The repertoires were made available in a free public database intended to serve as a resource for research on the immune response to SARS-CoV-2. The samples were drawn from two sources: the first 160 participants of the ongoing ImmuneRACE study, and about 1,300 subjects contributed by 6 global collaborators. Nearly every sample came with metadata listing a de-identified subject ID, COVID-19 status, age in years and sex. Where available, HLA class I and class II types were taken from metadata supplied by the sample provider and were not determined by assay-based typing. Study-level results and caveats: Clinical and demographic metadata were provided uncurated, with the amount varying by source and participant.

Enrolling through a virtual design, the prospective study's participants ranged in age from roughly 18 to 100 years and lived across 20 to 30 United States geographic areas. In the prospective study, participants were assigned to cohorts based on the clinical history participants reported in a screening survey and a study questionnaire. For ImmuneRACE Cohort 3, a participant was defined as recovered based on two consecutive negative NP/OP PCR tests, clearance by a healthcare professional, or resolution of symptoms. Each participant in the prospective study had whole blood, serum and a nasopharyngeal or oropharyngeal swab collected by mobile phlebotomists. Additional blood draws and questionnaires over an approximately 2-month period could optionally be provided by prospective study participants. Prospective study blood samples were shipped either frozen or at room temperature before DNA extraction.

At the junction V is shortened by 1 base and J by 4 bases, with 11 bases in between. Spanning cysteine to phenylalanine, the CDR3 consists of 14 amino acids. The kept DNA is CDR3 alone, 42 bases in frame from the first base. CDR1 SEHNR and CDR2 FQNEAQ were looked up in the germline V gene (reference sequence). TCRbeta CDR3 regions were amplified from genomic DNA by means of the immunoSEQ Assay, a bias-controlled multiplex PCR. The source study handled its data this way. The number of nucleated cells in each sample was estimated from the amplification of reference gene primers within the assay. To quantify the absolute abundance of each unique TCRbeta CDR3 rearrangement, sequence reads were collapsed and filtered. Productive Simpson clonality was computed per sample as the square root of Simpson's diversity index over productive rearrangements. Sourced from immuneACCESS, this table was stored by TCRdb with only in-frame sequences that have V and J called. A share of the clones is absent; for the studies checked, an unresolved V gene accounts for under half, and the remainder has no known explanation. The V and J calls and clone size are taken from that table; D and trimming were inferred from the DNA. The sample table lists 250,000 to 350,000 clones, roughly 85% of them with a count of one. The ten biggest clones cover under 7% of the sample.

Remarks on this clone: Its antigen is currently not known. No much larger clonotype is one base removed from it; base qualities were not supplied.

Sequenced sample: PBMCs or T cells enriched from blood (not recorded which). This chain is built from TRBV7-9 and TRBJ2-7; the D segment could be TRBD2, given 6 matching bases. This sequence was found in a woman aged 40 to 49 who had recovered from COVID-19. This receptor carries the CDR3 CASSLGSGAYEQYF. The sequence in DNA is TGTGCCAGCAGCTTAGGATCGGGAGCGTACGAGCAGTACTTC.